The TCR beta chain described here comes from a study of blood T cell repertoires in COVID-19. J gave up 4 bases and V 5 bases, and 7 bases lay outside the gene matches. The germline V gene has CDR1 LNHDA and CDR2 SQIVND (reference sequence). The CDR3 runs 15 residues. Repertoires were generated with immunoSEQ multiplex PCR, while TCRdb's copy carries only in-frame clones and drops some. The sample comprises about 400,000 clones, about 89% of which are singletons, and around 2% rests with the top ten. The source is a man aged 35 to 55 in a cohort exposed to, infected with or recovered from COVID-19 (not recorded which). The chain uses TRBV19 and TRBJ1-4; 7 positions match TRBD1. Sequenced sample: PBMCs or T cells enriched from blood (not recorded which). The CDR3: CASSGAGGLNEKLFF. In DNA, the CDR3 is TGTGCCAGTAGTGGAGCAGGGGGGCTTAATGAAAAACTGTTTTTT.